What follows are 20 T cell receptor beta chains derived from one specimen sequenced in a study of glioma-infiltrating T cells. Using RNA template, CDR3s of TCR alpha and beta were amplified with iRepertoire arm-PCR. TCRdb analysed the multiplex PCR reads with MiXCR anew, one entry per CDR3 protein. The sample includes about 140,000 distinct CDR3 sequences, around 40% seen only once; the top ten take around 18%. Sequenced input: glioma tissue, nonneoplastic brain tissue, or PBMCs (not recorded which). The origin of the receptors is a human donor with low-grade glioma or glioblastoma, undergoing nonglioma brain surgery, or in good health (not recorded which).

This clonotype came up a few times. V and J are TRBV6-2 or TRBV6-3 and TRBJ2-7; TRBD1 is a possible D gene (5 bases). With 2 bases removed from V and 0 bases from J, the gap between germline ends came to 11 bases. This CDR3 region has 15 residues. The germline V gene has CDR1 MNHEY and CDR2 SVGEGT. In DNA form, the CDR3 reads TGTGCCAGCAGTTACGGCAGGGTTCCCTCCTACGAGCAGTACTTC. This translates into CASSYGRVPSYEQYF.

This clonotype was seen a few times. The J gene is TRBJ1-1, the V gene TRBV20-1; D gene ambiguous. This CDR3 region has 12 residues. V was clipped by 2 bases and J by 6 bases, with 10 bases between them. Germline CDR1 and CDR2: DFQATT and SNEGSKA (reference sequence). This chain's CDR3 is CSARYDRAEAFF. CDR3 DNA sequence: TGCAGTGCTAGATACGACCGGGCTGAAGCTTTCTTT.

The chain is built from TRBV20-1 and TRBJ1-2; TRBD1 might be the D (5 bases). Germline CDR1 reads DFQATT; CDR2 reads SNEGSKA (reference sequence). This CDR3 contains 13 residues. V dropped 5 bases and J dropped 4 bases, with 14 bases sitting between them. CDR3 DNA: TGCAGTGCTCCCTCGACAGCCAGCTATGGCTACACCTTC. Encoded protein: CSAPSTASYGYTF.

Turning to this clonotype: The junction shows a germline mismatch at one end, possibly a read error. The rearrangement uses TRBV7-6 and TRBJ2-5, with D perhaps TRBD1 (5 bases). CDR3 length: 14 amino acids. Germline V lookup: CDR1 SGHVS, CDR2 FNYEAQ. CDR3: CASSLGATEETQYF. The CDR3 region has the DNA TGTGCTAGCAGCTTAGGTGCGACAGAAGAGACCCAGTACTTC.

The chain links TRBV4-3 to TRBJ2-7; 8 positions match TRBD1. CDR1 and CDR2 from the germline V gene are LGHNA and YSLEER. The CDR3 totals 15 residues. J lost 2 bases, V lost 2 bases, and 5 bases had no gene match. The CDR3 spells CASSQFQGAPYEQYF. CDR3 nucleotides: TGCGCCAGCAGCCAATTCCAGGGGGCCCCCTACGAGCAGTACTTC.

The CDR3 nucleotides are TGTGCCAGCACAGGGAACACTGAAGCTTTCTTT. Residues: CASTGNTEAFF. The chain carries TRBV6-1 and TRBJ1-1; no definite D call. Germline CDR1 MNHNS, CDR2 SASEGT. Trimming took 7 bases from V and 1 from J, leaving 4 bases between them. The CDR3 has 11 amino acids.

The sample holds one count of this clonotype. The genes are TRBV19 and TRBJ2-2; no definite D call. This CDR3 has 12 residues. CDR1 LNHDA and CDR2 SQIVND come from the germline V gene (reference sequence). V lost 5 bases and J lost 5, with 6 bases in between. In DNA form, the CDR3 reads TGTGCCAGTAGTCTGGCTACCGGGGAGCTGTTTTTT. The encoded protein is CASSLATGELFF.

This chain joins TRBV27 and TRBJ2-1; no firm D call. Deletions cut 6 bases from V and 9 bases from J, with 18 bases between. CDR1 is MNHEY, CDR2 SMNVEV, per germline (reference sequence). This CDR3 is 14 amino acids long. CDR3 nucleotides: TGTGCCAGCAGGCCCAGTCGCTCCTTGGGTGAGCAGTTCTTC. Protein sequence: CASRPSRSLGEQFF.

The V call is TRBV7-6, the J call TRBJ2-2; 9 nucleotides align to TRBD1. The CDR3 is made up of 18 amino acids. V was clipped by 1 base and J by 11 bases; unmatched bases: 17. Germline V gives CDR1 SGHVS, CDR2 FNYEAQ. CDR3 bases: TGTGCCAGCAGCTTAGGCGTTGCAGGGACAGGGTCTTCGTTAGAGCTGTTTTTT. This encodes CASSLGVAGTGSSLELFF.

The chain links TRBV20-1 to TRBJ2-5; D is ambiguous. Germline lookup yields CDR1 DFQATT and CDR2 SNEGSKA (reference sequence). The CDR3 extends over 14 amino acids. As DNA, the CDR3 is TGCAGCCATCAGGACGGACGCGCCGAGGAGACCCAGTACTTC. Its translation is CSHQDGRAEETQYF.

Remarks on this clonotype: Just one base apart from a much larger clone, this may be a read error. The rearrangement uses TRBV6-1 and TRBJ1-1, with TRBD1 as a possible D gene (5 bases). The CDR3 spans 11 residues. Deletions cut 9 bases from V and 7 bases from J, with 12 bases between. Germline V CDR1 and CDR2: MNHNS, SASEGT. CDR3 protein: CARIRDSEAFF. The CDR3 DNA follows: TGTGCCAGAATTAGAGACAGTGAAGCTTTCTTT.

This clonotype was detected only once. The V and J genes are TRBV6-2 or TRBV6-3 and TRBJ1-2; D uncertain. This CDR3 has 15 amino acids. Germline loops: CDR1 MNHEY, CDR2 SVGEGT. With 3 bases removed from V and 4 bases from J, the gap between germline ends came to 15 bases. The chain's CDR3 is CASSYSAAILYGYTF. The CDR3 nucleotides read TGTGCCAGCAGTTATAGTGCGGCTATCCTCTATGGCTACACCTTC.

J is TRBJ1-1 and V is TRBV11-2; unclear D gene. The V end was cut by 1 base, the J end by 9 bases, with 9 bases between. Per germline, CDR1 SGHAT and CDR2 FQNNGV. The CDR3 is 12 amino acids. This CDR3 reads CASSLGGTQAFF. The CDR3 DNA is TGTGCCAGCAGCTTAGGAGGTACGCAAGCTTTCTTT.

This chain uses TRBV4-1 with TRBJ2-7, with TRBD1 matching over 11 bases. The junction had 10 bases not matched to a gene; V was cut back by 4 bases and J by 5 bases. The CDR3 contains 16 residues. Germline-derived CDR1 and CDR2 are MGHRA and YSYEKL. CDR3 amino acids: CASSLVPGQGANEQYF. The CDR3 DNA is TGCGCCAGCAGCCTGGTACCAGGACAGGGGGCGAACGAGCAGTACTTC.

The chain combines TRBV20-1 with TRBJ1-1, with 7 bases fitting TRBD1. This CDR3 comprises 15 residues. The germline gives CDR1 DFQATT, CDR2 SNEGSKA (reference sequence). The junction had 7 bases not matched to a gene; V was cut back by 3 bases and J by 0 bases. The CDR3 loop reads CSARFEGTVNTEAFF. CDR3 sequence (DNA): TGCAGTGCTAGGTTTGAGGGGACAGTGAACACTGAAGCTTTCTTT.

V is TRBV3-1 and J is TRBJ2-1, with TRBD2 identical over 9 bases. The germline V gene encodes CDR1 LGHDT and CDR2 YNNKEL (reference sequence). The V gene end was trimmed by 0 bases and the J gene end by 5 bases; junction bases not matched to a gene: 2. The CDR3 has 15 residues. CDR3 nucleotide sequence: TGTGCCAGCAGCCAAGACCTAGCGGGAAACAATGAGCAGTTCTTC. Amino acid sequence: CASSQDLAGNNEQFF.

The chain is built from TRBV7-9 and TRBJ1-2, with D tentatively TRBD1 (6 bases). CDR1 SEHNR and CDR2 FQNEAQ come from the germline V gene (reference sequence). V lost 0 bases and J lost 0, with 17 bases in between. The CDR3 length is 18 residues. This CDR3 is CASSLAFAGAKANYGYTF. DNA for the CDR3: TGTGCCAGCAGCTTAGCGTTTGCAGGGGCGAAAGCTAACTATGGCTACACCTTC.

The chain combines TRBV6-6 with TRBJ2-4, with 8 bases lining up with TRBD1. Trimming at V came to 2 bases and at J to 8 bases, leaving 8 bases not matched to a gene. The CDR3 has 15 amino acids. From germline, CDR1 is MNHNY and CDR2 SVGAGI (reference sequence). CDR3 sequence (DNA): TGTGCCAGCAGTTACCGTGCAGGGGGCTCTGACATTCAGTACTTC. This gives the protein CASSYRAGGSDIQYF.

The chain couples TRBV7-9 to TRBJ1-1; the D is unclear. Trimming removed 8 bases from V and 0 bases from J, with 19 bases in between. CDR3 length equals 16 residues. From germline, CDR1 is SEHNR and CDR2 FQNEAQ (reference sequence). CDR3 sequence reads: CASHRTDAGLNTEAFF. In nucleotides, the CDR3 is TGTGCCAGCCACCGTACAGATGCAGGCCTGAACACTGAAGCTTTCTTT.

This clonotype has a handful of counts. J is TRBJ2-7 and V is TRBV15; 9 bases map to TRBD1. With V trimmed by 1 base and J by 6 bases, 7 bases remained unmatched. CDR3 length: 15 residues. The germline CDR1 and CDR2 sequences are LNHNV and YYDKDF (reference sequence). The CDR3: CATSRGGQGDGEQYF. CDR3 DNA: TGTGCCACCAGCAGAGGGGGACAGGGCGACGGCGAGCAGTACTTC.